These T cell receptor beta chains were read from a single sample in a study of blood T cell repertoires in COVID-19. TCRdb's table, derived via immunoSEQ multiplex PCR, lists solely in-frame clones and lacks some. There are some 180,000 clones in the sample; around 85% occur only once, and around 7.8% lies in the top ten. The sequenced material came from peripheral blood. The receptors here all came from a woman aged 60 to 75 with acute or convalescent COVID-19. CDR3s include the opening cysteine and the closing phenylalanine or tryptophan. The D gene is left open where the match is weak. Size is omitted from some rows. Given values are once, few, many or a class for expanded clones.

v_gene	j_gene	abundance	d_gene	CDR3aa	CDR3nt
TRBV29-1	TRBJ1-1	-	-	CSVHPGQTNTEAFF	TGCAGCGTTCATCCGGGACAAACGAACACTGAAGCTTTCTTT
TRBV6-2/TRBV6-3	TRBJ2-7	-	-	CASSYPDISYEQYF	TGTGCCAGCAGTTACCCGGACATTTCCTACGAGCAGTACTTC
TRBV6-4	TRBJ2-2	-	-	CASSDNGGGELFF	TGTGCCAGCAGTGACAACGGGGGCGGGGAGCTGTTTTTT
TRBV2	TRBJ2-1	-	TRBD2	CASSEPWLAGVDEQFF	TGTGCCAGCAGTGAGCCCTGGCTAGCGGGAGTAGATGAGCAGTTCTTC
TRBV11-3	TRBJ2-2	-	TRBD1	CASSPTGGMNTGELFF	TGTGCCAGCAGCCCGACAGGGGGCATGAACACCGGGGAGCTGTTTTTT
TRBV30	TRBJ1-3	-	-	CAWGPARPRDTIYF	TGTGCCTGGGGTCCTGCCCGGCCACGGGACACCATATATTTT
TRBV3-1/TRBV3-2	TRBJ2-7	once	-	CASSPAASGEQYF	TGTGCCAGCAGCCCCGCAGCTAGTGGCGAGCAGTACTTC
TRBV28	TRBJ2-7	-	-	CASSTGSYEQYF	TGTGCCAGCAGTACCGGTTCCTACGAGCAGTACTTC
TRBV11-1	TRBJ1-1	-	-	CASSAAGGHTEAFF	TGTGCCAGCAGCGCCGCGGGGGGCCACACTGAAGCTTTCTTT
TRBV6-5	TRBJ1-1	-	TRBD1	CASRRTGNSEAFF	TGTGCCAGCAGAAGGACAGGAAATTCTGAAGCTTTCTTT
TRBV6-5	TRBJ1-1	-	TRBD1	CASIRPGGRSTEAFF	TGTGCCAGCATTCGCCCAGGGGGTCGAAGCACTGAAGCTTTCTTT
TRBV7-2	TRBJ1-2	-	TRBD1	CASSLAGGLNYGYTF	TGTGCCAGCAGCTTAGCAGGGGGCCTTAACTATGGCTACACCTTC
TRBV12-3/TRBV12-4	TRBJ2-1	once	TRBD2	CASLAEYNEQFF	TGTGCCAGCCTAGCGGAATACAATGAGCAGTTCTTC
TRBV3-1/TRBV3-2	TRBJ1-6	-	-	CASSHRTARGYNSPLHF	TGTGCCAGCAGCCACCGGACAGCTCGGGGTTATAATTCACCCCTCCACTTT
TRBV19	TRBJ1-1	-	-	CASSLLRGDTEAFF	TGTGCCAGTAGTCTCCTCCGGGGGGACACTGAAGCTTTCTTT
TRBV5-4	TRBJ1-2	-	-	CASSSAVAGNLANYGYTF	TGTGCCAGCAGCTCGGCGGTGGCAGGGAACCTCGCTAACTATGGCTACACCTTC
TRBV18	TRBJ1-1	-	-	CASSPQRTNVYTEAFF	TGTGCCAGCTCACCACAAAGAACAAATGTATACACTGAAGCTTTCTTT
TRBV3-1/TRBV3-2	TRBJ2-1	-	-	CASSYLRDIRPNEQFF	TGTGCCAGCAGCTACCTCCGGGATATCAGGCCCAATGAGCAGTTCTTC
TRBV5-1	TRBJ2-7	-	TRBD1	CASSLGGGYEQYF	TGCGCCAGCAGCTTAGGGGGCGGGTACGAGCAGTACTTC
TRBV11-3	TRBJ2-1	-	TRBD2	CASSLRTSFYNEQFF	TGTGCCAGCAGCCTTCGGACTAGCTTTTACAATGAGCAGTTCTTC
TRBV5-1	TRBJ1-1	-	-	CASSLGAGDTEAFF	TGCGCCAGCAGCTTGGGGGCAGGGGACACTGAAGCTTTCTTT
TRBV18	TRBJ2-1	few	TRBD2	CASSPRGSFNEQFF	TGTGCCAGCTCACCTCGCGGGAGCTTCAATGAGCAGTTCTTC
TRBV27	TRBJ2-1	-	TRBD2	CLSGRGITYNEQFF	TGTCTTAGCGGGAGGGGAATCACCTACAATGAGCAGTTCTTC
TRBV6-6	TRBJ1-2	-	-	CASSYSKGAYGYTF	TGTGCCAGCAGTTACTCGAAAGGGGCTTATGGCTACACCTTC
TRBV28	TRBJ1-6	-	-	CASRGTTYNSPLHF	TGTGCCAGCAGGGGGACTACCTATAATTCACCCCTCCACTTT
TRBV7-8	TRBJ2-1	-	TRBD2	CASSPPGLAGGNEQFF	TGTGCCAGCAGCCCACCGGGACTAGCGGGAGGCAATGAGCAGTTCTTC
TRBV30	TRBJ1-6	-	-	CAWSRRDNSYNSPLHF	TGTGCCTGGAGTCGCCGGGACAACTCCTATAATTCACCCCTCCACTTT
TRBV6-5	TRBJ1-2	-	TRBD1	CASRTDRANYGYTF	TGTGCCAGCAGAACCGACAGGGCTAACTATGGCTACACCTTC
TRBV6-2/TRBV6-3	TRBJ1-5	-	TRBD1	CASSLAGGENQPQHF	TGTGCCAGCAGTCTTGCAGGGGGCGAGAATCAGCCCCAGCATTTT
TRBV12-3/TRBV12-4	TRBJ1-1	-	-	CASSPQFTEAFF	TGTGCCAGCAGCCCACAGTTCACTGAAGCTTTCTTT
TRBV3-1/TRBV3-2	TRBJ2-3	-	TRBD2	CASSQGSGRPGNTQYF	TGTGCCAGCAGCCAAGGCAGCGGGAGGCCGGGGAATACGCAGTATTTT
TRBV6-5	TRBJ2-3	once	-	CASSHGADTQYF	TGTGCCAGCAGTCACGGGGCAGATACGCAGTATTTT
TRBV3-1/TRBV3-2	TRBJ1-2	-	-	CASSRARGQTDGYTF	TGTGCCAGCAGCCGGGCGAGGGGACAAACGGATGGCTACACCTTC
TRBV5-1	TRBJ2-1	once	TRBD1	CASSLGGTGTNEQFF	TGCGCCAGCAGCTTGGGTGGGACAGGGACAAATGAGCAGTTCTTC
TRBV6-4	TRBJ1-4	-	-	CARPQGFVANEKLFF	TGTGCCAGACCGCAGGGGTTTGTGGCTAATGAAAAACTGTTTTTT
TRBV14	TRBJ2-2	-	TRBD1	CASSWDSEGTGELFF	TGTGCCAGCAGCTGGGACAGCGAGGGCACCGGGGAGCTGTTTTTT
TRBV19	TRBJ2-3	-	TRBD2	CASSTGEGRGGTQYF	TGTGCCAGTAGCACGGGGGAGGGTCGTGGGGGGACGCAGTATTTT
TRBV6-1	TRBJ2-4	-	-	CASSEGEGVRSIQYF	TGTGCCAGCAGTGAAGGGGAGGGGGTAAGGAGCATTCAGTACTTC
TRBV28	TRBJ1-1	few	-	CASRQGTEAFF	TGTGCCAGCAGACAGGGCACTGAAGCTTTCTTT
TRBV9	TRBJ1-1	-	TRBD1	CASSVAWQGANTEAFF	TGTGCCAGCAGCGTAGCTTGGCAGGGGGCAAACACTGAAGCTTTCTTT
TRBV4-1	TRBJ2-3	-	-	CASSQDSGRGFPDTQYF	TGCGCCAGCAGCCAAGATTCGGGCAGGGGATTCCCAGATACGCAGTATTTT
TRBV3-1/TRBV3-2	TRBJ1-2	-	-	CASSPAGAYGYTF	TGTGCCAGCAGCCCCGCGGGGGCCTATGGCTACACCTTC
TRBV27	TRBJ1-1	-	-	CASSVLGGVGVNTEAFF	TGTGCCAGCAGTGTCCTTGGGGGGGTGGGGGTGAACACTGAAGCTTTCTTT
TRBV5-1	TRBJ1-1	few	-	CASSLTRDTEAFF	TGCGCCAGCAGCTTAACGAGGGACACTGAAGCTTTCTTT
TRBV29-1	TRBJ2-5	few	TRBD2	CSVLTSGSAQETQYF	TGCAGCGTGTTGACTAGCGGGAGCGCCCAAGAGACCCAGTACTTC
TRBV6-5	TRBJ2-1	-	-	CASSYSITSSNEQFF	TGTGCCAGCAGTTACTCGATAACTAGCAGCAATGAGCAGTTCTTC
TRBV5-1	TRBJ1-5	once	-	CASSLGPSSQPQHF	TGCGCCAGCAGCTTGGGTCCAAGTAGTCAGCCCCAGCATTTT
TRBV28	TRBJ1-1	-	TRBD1	CASSKGAYTEAFF	TGTGCCAGCAGTAAGGGGGCATATACTGAAGCTTTCTTT
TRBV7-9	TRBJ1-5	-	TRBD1	CASSFGDRGRDQPQHF	TGTGCCAGCAGCTTTGGTGACAGGGGACGGGATCAGCCCCAGCATTTT
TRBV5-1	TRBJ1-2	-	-	CASSPGGSYGYTF	TGCGCCAGCAGCCCAGGCGGGAGCTATGGCTACACCTTC